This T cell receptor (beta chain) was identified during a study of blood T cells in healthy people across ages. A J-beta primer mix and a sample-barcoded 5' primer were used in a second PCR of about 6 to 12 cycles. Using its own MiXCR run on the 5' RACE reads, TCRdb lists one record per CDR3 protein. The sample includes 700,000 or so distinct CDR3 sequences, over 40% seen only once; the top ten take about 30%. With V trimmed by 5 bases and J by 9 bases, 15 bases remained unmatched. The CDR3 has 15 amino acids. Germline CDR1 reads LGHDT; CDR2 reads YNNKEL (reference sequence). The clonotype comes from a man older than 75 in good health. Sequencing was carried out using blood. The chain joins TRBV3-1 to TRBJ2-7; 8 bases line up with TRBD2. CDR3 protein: CASSLSGGGQNGQYF. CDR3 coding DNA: TGTGCCAGCAGCTTGTCCGGGGGGGGGCAGAACGGGCAGTACTTC.